This T cell receptor (beta chain) was identified during a study of identical twins. In this sample, this clonotype turned up once. The antigen is undetermined. TCRdb independently ran MiXCR on the 5' RACE reads; one entry per CDR3 protein. This table has hundreds of thousands of distinct CDR3 sequences, 24% appearing once. The CDR3 totals 13 residues. V shed 6 bases and J 6 bases; nucleotides not matched to a gene: 8. Germline CDR1 and CDR2: DFQATT and SNEGSKA (reference sequence). Findings of the study overall: Twins shared out-of-frame alpha sequences with excess low generation probability.

The same sample was also used in a study of T cells expressing NK-cell markers. Per that paper: TCR beta repertoires came from sorted CD3+CD56+NKG2C+, CD3+CD56+NKG2C- and CD3+CD56-NKG2C+ T cells. A range of roughly 1.0-8% of CD8+ T cells consisted of dominant NKG2C+ clonotypes in roughly 6 donors. Topping the CD3+CD56-NKG2C+ fraction as well were these clonotypes, in a few donors.

Sequenced: CD4+ T cells sorted from blood. The TCR was taken from a woman aged 18-30 years in good health. This chain connects TRBV20-1 to TRBJ1-5; 7 positions agree with TRBD1. The CDR3 nucleotides are TGCAGTGCAGCGGCAGGGGGTCGTCAGCCCCAGCATTTT. Residues: CSAAAGGRQPQHF.